This note documents a single T cell receptor (beta chain) sequence. This sample is part of a study of blood T cell repertoires in COVID-19. On the study more broadly: Acute-phase and convalescent COVID-19 samples originated in the United States, Italy and Spain. Sample material is recorded as cDNA or gDNA derived from T cells, B-cell-depleted T cells, or PBMCs.

Germline CDR1 reads SGHTA; CDR2 reads FQGNSA. Trimming took 1 base from V and 0 from J, leaving 7 bases between them. This CDR3 comprises 14 residues. In the original analysis: Amplification of reference gene primers was used by the study to estimate nucleated cell counts. Here immunoSEQ multiplex PCR was the method, and the copy in TCRdb shows in-frame clones only, minus some. That table gives V, J and clone size, and the DNA gave D and trimming. The repertoire includes 150,000 to 200,000 clones, 80% to 85% of them detected once, and less than 3% sits in the top ten. Sequences were obtained from peripheral blood. The receptor was isolated from a woman aged 55-75 years with acute or convalescent COVID-19. This chain uses TRBV7-2 with TRBJ2-7, with D uncertain. CDR3: CASSLGLHSYEQYF. The CDR3 coding sequence is TGTGCCAGCAGCTTAGGTTTACACTCCTACGAGCAGTACTTC.